The rows below give T cell receptor beta chains drawn from one sample of a study of T cell repertoires in cytomegalovirus infection. From the reads, TCRdb called clonotypes with MiXCR, one entry per CDR3 protein. This sample has more than 45,000 distinct CDR3 sequences, with about 30% found just once. These receptors lack a known antigen. Source material: PBMCs, sequenced either directly or after in vitro stimulation (not recorded which). The source of these receptors is a human donor in good health (CMV status not recorded). Some clones in this sample may be carry-over from other donors' samples. CDR3s include the opening cysteine and the closing phenylalanine or tryptophan. The order of the fields is V gene, D gene, J gene, clone size, CDR3 protein, CDR3 DNA. A D gene is named only where the DNA matches it firmly. Clone size, where shown, is once, few, many, or a class for clones that have expanded.

TRBV4-1,NA,TRBJ1-5,few,CASSQEGGTQPQHF,TGCGCCAGCAGCCAAGAAGGGGGGACTCAGCCCCAGCATTTT
TRBV20-1,NA,TRBJ1-5,NA,CSASGGYSNQPQHF,TGCAGTGCTAGTGGGGGATACAGCAATCAGCCCCAGCATTTT
TRBV5-8,NA,TRBJ2-1,NA,CASSFLLRVRGGYNEQFF,TGTGCCAGCAGCTTCCTCCTACGGGTCAGGGGTGGATACAATGAGCAGTTCTTC
TRBV20-1,NA,TRBJ2-3,NA,CSAQRGSTDTQYF,TGCAGTGCCCAGCGCGGGAGCACAGATACGCAGTATTTT
TRBV27,NA,TRBJ2-1,medium-sized,CASSSGRLSGGNEQFF,TGTGCCAGCAGTTCGGGACGCCTTTCGGGTGGGAATGAGCAGTTCTTC
TRBV4-1,NA,TRBJ1-1,NA,CASSQAWDHMNTEAFF,TGCGCCAGCAGCCAAGCGTGGGACCATATGAACACTGAAGCTTTCTTT
TRBV2,NA,TRBJ1-4,many,CASRLGEKLFF,TGTGCCAGCCGGCTAGGGGAAAAACTGTTTTTT
TRBV12-3/TRBV12-4,NA,TRBJ1-6,NA,CASSLLARGAPLHF,TGTGCCAGCAGTTTATTGGCCAGAGGGGCACCCCTCCACTTT
TRBV12-5,TRBD1,TRBJ1-4,NA,CASGPGQGVEKLFF,TGTGCTAGTGGCCCGGGACAGGGTGTTGAAAAACTGTTTTTT
TRBV5-1,NA,TRBJ2-5,NA,CASSLAGSQETQYF,TGCGCCAGCAGCTTGGCAGGCTCCCAAGAGACCCAGTACTTC
TRBV6-2/TRBV6-3,TRBD1,TRBJ2-5,few,CASSSSTGAETQYF,TGTGCCAGCAGTTCATCGACAGGGGCTGAGACCCAGTACTTC
TRBV10-3,TRBD1,TRBJ1-2,NA,CAIRGTADGYTF,TGTGCCATCAGGGGGACAGCCGATGGCTACACCTTC
TRBV6-1,NA,TRBJ2-5,few,CASGTVETQYF,TGTGCCAGCGGGACGGTCGAGACCCAGTACTTC
TRBV7-6,NA,TRBJ2-3,NA,CASGQKVGDTQYF,TGTGCCAGCGGGCAAAAGGTGGGAGATACGCAGTATTTT
TRBV12-3/TRBV12-4,TRBD2,TRBJ2-7,few,CASSPNRGGLGGQYF,TGTGCCAGCAGTCCCAACCGGGGAGGGCTCGGCGGGCAGTACTTC
TRBV7-3,TRBD2,TRBJ2-3,NA,CASSSSGAGYTDTQYF,TGTGCCAGCAGCTCCAGCGGGGCAGGGTACACAGATACGCAGTATTTT
TRBV30,NA,TRBJ2-5,NA,CAWSVVRETQYF,TGTGCCTGGAGTGTAGTGCGGGAGACCCAGTACTTC
TRBV12-3/TRBV12-4,NA,TRBJ2-7,NA,CASSSYRVYEQYF,TGTGCCAGCAGTTCCTACAGGGTCTACGAGCAGTACTTC
TRBV11-2,NA,TRBJ2-2,NA,CASSPTLGPGGELFF,TGTGCCAGCAGCCCGACACTAGGCCCAGGCGGGGAGCTGTTTTTT
TRBV27,TRBD2,TRBJ2-2,NA,CATAPGRGFGELFF,TGTGCCACCGCCCCCGGGAGGGGTTTCGGGGAGCTGTTTTTT
TRBV12-3/TRBV12-4,TRBD2,TRBJ2-5,many,CASSHWGGRETQYF,TGTGCCAGCAGCCACTGGGGGGGACGAGAGACCCAGTACTTC
TRBV19,NA,TRBJ1-6,NA,CASKPGATRGSPLHF,TGTGCCAGTAAACCAGGGGCCACCCGGGGTTCACCCCTCCACTTT
TRBV20-1,NA,TRBJ2-3,NA,CSARREPDTDTQYF,TGCAGTGCTAGGAGAGAGCCCGACACAGATACGCAGTATTTT
TRBV27,NA,TRBJ1-2,NA,CASRPPGDYGYTF,TGTGCCAGCAGGCCCCCAGGGGACTATGGCTACACCTTC
TRBV29-1,TRBD2,TRBJ2-3,NA,CSVETVEREANTQYF,TGCAGCGTTGAAACGGTTGAGCGGGAGGCCAATACGCAGTATTTT
TRBV7-8,NA,TRBJ1-5,few,CASSLSRVDGNQPQHF,TGTGCCAGCAGCTTATCCAGGGTGGACGGCAATCAGCCCCAGCATTTT
TRBV7-2,NA,TRBJ2-7,many,CASSLHYSYEQYF,TGTGCCAGCAGCTTGCACTACTCCTACGAGCAGTACTTC
TRBV9,TRBD1,TRBJ2-7,NA,CASSARQGGEQYF,TGTGCCAGCAGCGCCCGACAGGGCGGGGAGCAGTACTTC
TRBV20-1,NA,TRBJ1-4,NA,CSANSATNEKLFF,TGCAGTGCTAATAGTGCAACTAATGAAAAACTGTTTTTT
TRBV11-2,NA,TRBJ2-3,few,CASSLEVEGGITDTQYF,TGTGCCAGCAGCTTAGAGGTTGAGGGGGGGATCACAGATACGCAGTATTTT
TRBV6-6,NA,TRBJ1-2,few,CASRTEQGDGYTF,TGTGCCAGCAGAACAGAACAGGGAGATGGCTACACCTTC
TRBV29-1,TRBD2,TRBJ2-1,NA,CSVVSGAYNEQFF,TGCAGCGTTGTGAGCGGGGCTTACAATGAGCAGTTCTTC
TRBV2,NA,TRBJ1-1,few,CASNPSGRRMGEAFF,TGTGCCAGCAACCCGTCAGGCCGCAGGATGGGAGAAGCTTTCTTT
TRBV7-2,NA,TRBJ1-5,many,CASSLNGLQPQHF,TGTGCCAGCAGCCTAAATGGGCTTCAGCCCCAGCATTTT
TRBV19,NA,TRBJ2-5,NA,CASSDTGRWGETQYF,TGTGCCAGTTCGGACACGGGACGGTGGGGGGAGACCCAGTACTTC
TRBV6-5,NA,TRBJ2-3,NA,CASSPFARISSTDTQYF,TGTGCCAGCAGCCCATTTGCGAGGATATCTAGCACAGATACGCAGTATTTT
TRBV4-3,NA,TRBJ2-3,few,CASSQVLSTDTQYF,TGCGCCAGCAGCCAAGTACTTAGCACAGATACGCAGTATTTT
TRBV7-9,TRBD1,TRBJ1-5,NA,CASSPGTGLNQPQHF,TGTGCCAGCAGCCCGGGGACAGGCCTCAATCAGCCCCAGCATTTT
TRBV6-1,TRBD1,TRBJ1-1,few,CASSLYRGEAFF,TGTGCCAGCAGTCTCTACAGGGGTGAAGCTTTCTTT
TRBV19,NA,TRBJ2-7,NA,CASSIVAGEQYF,TGTGCCAGTAGTATTGTAGCTGGCGAGCAGTACTTC
TRBV3-1,TRBD1,TRBJ2-5,NA,CASRLRQGEVTQYF,TGTGCCAGCAGACTAAGACAGGGTGAAGTGACCCAGTACTTC
TRBV18,TRBD2,TRBJ2-7,few,CASFIAGGYEQYF,TGTGCCAGCTTTATAGCGGGAGGCTACGAGCAGTACTTC
TRBV12-3/TRBV12-4,NA,TRBJ2-5,few,CASSNGGTAQETQYF,TGTGCCAGCAGCAACGGAGGGACAGCACAAGAGACCCAGTACTTC
TRBV18,NA,TRBJ1-5,few,CASSPEGNQPQHF,TGTGCCAGCTCACCAGAGGGAAATCAGCCCCAGCATTTT
TRBV27,TRBD2,TRBJ2-1,NA,CASSLGASGLGEQFF,TGTGCCAGCAGCCTCGGGGCTAGCGGGCTTGGTGAGCAGTTCTTC
TRBV29-1,TRBD1,TRBJ1-6,NA,CSARTGEGSPLHF,TGCAGCGCTCGGACAGGGGAAGGTTCACCCCTCCACTTT
TRBV7-2,TRBD2,TRBJ2-5,few,CASSLGREQTQYF,TGTGCCAGCAGCTTAGGGCGGGAGCAGACCCAGTACTTC
TRBV7-2,TRBD1,TRBJ1-2,medium-sized,CASSRTTGTEAYGYTF,TGTGCCAGCAGCCGTACAACCGGGACAGAAGCCTATGGCTACACCTTC
TRBV18,TRBD2,TRBJ2-7,once,CASSPPAGGNWQYF,TGTGCCAGCTCACCACCGGCGGGAGGCAATTGGCAGTACTTC
TRBV12-5,NA,TRBJ1-1,NA,CASGSEGGTEAFF,TGTGCTAGTGGTTCCGAAGGGGGCACTGAAGCTTTCTTT
TRBV7-9,NA,TRBJ1-1,once,CASSLVVLGANTEAFF,TGTGCCAGCAGCTTAGTCGTTCTTGGAGCAAACACTGAAGCTTTCTTT